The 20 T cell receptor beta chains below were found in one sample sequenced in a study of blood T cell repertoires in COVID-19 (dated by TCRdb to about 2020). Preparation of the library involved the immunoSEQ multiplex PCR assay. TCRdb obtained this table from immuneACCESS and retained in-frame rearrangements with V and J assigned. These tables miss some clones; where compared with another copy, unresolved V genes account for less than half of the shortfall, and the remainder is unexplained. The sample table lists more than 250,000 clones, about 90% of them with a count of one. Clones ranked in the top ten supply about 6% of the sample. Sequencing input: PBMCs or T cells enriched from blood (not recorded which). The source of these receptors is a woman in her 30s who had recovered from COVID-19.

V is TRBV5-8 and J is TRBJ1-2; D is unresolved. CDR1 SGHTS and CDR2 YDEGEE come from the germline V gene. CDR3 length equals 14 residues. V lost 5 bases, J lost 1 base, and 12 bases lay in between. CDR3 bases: TGTGCCAGCAGATTACGGTCCGTTAACTATGGCTACACCTTC. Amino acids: CASRLRSVNYGYTF.

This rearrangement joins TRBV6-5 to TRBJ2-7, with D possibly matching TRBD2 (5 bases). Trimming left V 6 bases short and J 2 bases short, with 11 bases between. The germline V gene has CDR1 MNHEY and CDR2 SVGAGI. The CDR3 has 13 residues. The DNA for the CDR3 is TGTGCCAGCAGACGGACGGGGACCTACGAGCAGTACTTC. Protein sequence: CASRRTGTYEQYF.

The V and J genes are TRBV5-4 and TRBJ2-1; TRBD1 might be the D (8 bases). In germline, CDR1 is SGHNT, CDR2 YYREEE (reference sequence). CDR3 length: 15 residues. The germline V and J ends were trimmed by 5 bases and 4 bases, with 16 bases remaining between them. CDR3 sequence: CASSSDRGGYNEQFF. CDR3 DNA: TGTGCCAGCAGTTCCGACAGGGGAGGGTACAATGAGCAGTTCTTC.

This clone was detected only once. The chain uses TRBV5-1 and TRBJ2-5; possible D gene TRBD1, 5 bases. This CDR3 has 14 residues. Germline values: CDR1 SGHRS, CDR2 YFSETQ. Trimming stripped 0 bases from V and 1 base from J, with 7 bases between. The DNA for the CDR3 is TGCGCCAGCAGCTTGGAGGGGCCCCAAGAGACCCAGTACTTC. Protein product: CASSLEGPQETQYF.

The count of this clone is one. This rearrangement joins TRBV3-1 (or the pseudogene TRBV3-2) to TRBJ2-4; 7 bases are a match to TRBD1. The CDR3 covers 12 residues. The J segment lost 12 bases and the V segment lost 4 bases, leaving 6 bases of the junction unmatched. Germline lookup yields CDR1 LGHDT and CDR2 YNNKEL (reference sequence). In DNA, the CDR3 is TGTGCCAGCAGCCCTCCGGGACAGACTCAGTACTTC. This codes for CASSPPGQTQYF.

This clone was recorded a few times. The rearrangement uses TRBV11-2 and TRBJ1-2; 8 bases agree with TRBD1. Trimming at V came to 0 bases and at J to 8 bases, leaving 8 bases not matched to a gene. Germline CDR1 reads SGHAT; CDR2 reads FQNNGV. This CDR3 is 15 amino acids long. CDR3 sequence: CASSLDPRGLRGYTF. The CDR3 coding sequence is TGTGCCAGCAGCTTAGATCCCAGGGGGCTTAGGGGCTACACCTTC.

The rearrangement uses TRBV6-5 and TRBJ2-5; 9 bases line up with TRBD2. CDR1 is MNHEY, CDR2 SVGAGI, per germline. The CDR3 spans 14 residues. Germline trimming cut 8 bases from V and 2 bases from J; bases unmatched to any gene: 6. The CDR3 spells CASWERGAQETQYF. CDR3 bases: TGTGCCAGCTGGGAGCGGGGGGCACAAGAGACCCAGTACTTC.

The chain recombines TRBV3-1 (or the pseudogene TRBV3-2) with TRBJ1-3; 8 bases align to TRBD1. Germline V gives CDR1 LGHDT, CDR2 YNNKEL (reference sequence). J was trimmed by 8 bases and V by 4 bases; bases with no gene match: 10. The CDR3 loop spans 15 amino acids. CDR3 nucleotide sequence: TGTGCCAGCAGCCTAACACCAGGGGGCCCGGACACCATATATTTT. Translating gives CASSLTPGGPDTIYF.

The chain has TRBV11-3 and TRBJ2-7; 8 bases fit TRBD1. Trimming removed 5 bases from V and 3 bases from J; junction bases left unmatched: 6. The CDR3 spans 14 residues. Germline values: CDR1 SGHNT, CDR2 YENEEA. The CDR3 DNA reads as TGTGCCAGCAGCCACGGACAGGGCAGCTACGAGCAGTACTTC. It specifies CASSHGQGSYEQYF.

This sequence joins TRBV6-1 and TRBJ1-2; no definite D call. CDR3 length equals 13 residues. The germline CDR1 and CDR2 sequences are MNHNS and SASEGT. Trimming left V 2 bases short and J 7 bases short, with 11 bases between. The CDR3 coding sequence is TGTGCCAGCAGTGAAACGGTCTCGCTTGGCTACACCTTC. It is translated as CASSETVSLGYTF.

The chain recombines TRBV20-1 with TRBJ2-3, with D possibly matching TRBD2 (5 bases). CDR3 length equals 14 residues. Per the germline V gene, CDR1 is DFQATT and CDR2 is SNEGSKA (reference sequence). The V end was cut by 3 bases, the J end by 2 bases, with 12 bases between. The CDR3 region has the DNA TGCAGTGCTAGTGAGGGCCATCCCACAGATACGCAGTATTTT. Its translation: CSASEGHPTDTQYF.

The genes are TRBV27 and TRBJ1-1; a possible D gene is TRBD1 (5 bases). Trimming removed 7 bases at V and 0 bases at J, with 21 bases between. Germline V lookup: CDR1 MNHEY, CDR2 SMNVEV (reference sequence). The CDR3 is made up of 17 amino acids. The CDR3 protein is CASTKRGTGMMNTEAFF. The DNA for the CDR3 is TGTGCCAGCACCAAACGGGGGACTGGGATGATGAACACTGAAGCTTTCTTT.

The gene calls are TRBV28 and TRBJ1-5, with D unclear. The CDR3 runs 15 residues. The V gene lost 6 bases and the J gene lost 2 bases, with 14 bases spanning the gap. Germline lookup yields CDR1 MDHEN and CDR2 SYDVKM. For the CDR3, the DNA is TGTGCCAGCAGCCAGGTATTCGGTGGCAATCAGCCCCAGCATTTT. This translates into CASSQVFGGNQPQHF.

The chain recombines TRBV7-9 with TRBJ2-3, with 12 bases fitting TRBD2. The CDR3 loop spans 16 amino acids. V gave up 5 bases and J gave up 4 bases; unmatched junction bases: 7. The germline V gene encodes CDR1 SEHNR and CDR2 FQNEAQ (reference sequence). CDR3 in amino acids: CASSRYGLAGSDTQYF. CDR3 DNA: TGTGCCAGCAGCCGTTACGGACTAGCGGGGTCAGATACGCAGTATTTT.

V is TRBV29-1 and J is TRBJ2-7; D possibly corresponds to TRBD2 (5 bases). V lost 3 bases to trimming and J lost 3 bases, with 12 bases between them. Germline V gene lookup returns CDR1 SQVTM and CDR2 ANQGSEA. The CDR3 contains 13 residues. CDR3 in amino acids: CSVDLGSDYEQYF. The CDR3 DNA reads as TGCAGCGTTGATTTGGGGAGCGACTACGAGCAGTACTTC.

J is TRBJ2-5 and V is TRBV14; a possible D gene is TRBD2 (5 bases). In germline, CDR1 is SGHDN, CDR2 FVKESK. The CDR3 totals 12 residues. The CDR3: CPEPRAEETQYF. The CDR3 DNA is TGTCCGGAACCGAGAGCGGAAGAGACCCAGTACTTC.

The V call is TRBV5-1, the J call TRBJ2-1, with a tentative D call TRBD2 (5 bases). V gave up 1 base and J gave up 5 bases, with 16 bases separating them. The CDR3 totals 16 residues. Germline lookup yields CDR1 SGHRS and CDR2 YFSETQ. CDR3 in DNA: TGCGCCAGCAGCTTGAGGTCGTCCGGGATCGACAATGAGCAGTTCTTC. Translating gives CASSLRSSGIDNEQFF.

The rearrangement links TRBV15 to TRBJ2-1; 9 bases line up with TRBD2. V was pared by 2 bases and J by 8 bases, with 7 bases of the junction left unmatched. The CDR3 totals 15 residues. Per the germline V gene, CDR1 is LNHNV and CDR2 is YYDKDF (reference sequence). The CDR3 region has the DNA TGTGCCACCAGCAGAAGGAGCGGGGGGATGTATGAGCAGTTCTTC. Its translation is CATSRRSGGMYEQFF.

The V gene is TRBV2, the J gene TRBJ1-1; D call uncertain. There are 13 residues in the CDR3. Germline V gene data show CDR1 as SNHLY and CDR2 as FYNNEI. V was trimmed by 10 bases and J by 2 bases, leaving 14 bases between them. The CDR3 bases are TGTGCCACAGCAAGGGAGGGTAACACTGAAGCTTTCTTT. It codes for CATAREGNTEAFF.

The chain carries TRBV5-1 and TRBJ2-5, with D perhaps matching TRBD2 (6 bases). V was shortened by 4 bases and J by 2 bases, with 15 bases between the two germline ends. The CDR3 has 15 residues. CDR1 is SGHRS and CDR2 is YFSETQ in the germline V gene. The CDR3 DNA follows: TGCGCCAGCAGCCCTGGGGCGGGACTTCAAGAGACCCAGTACTTC. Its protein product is CASSPGAGLQETQYF. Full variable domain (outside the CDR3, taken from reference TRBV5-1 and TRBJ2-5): KAGVTQTPRYLIKTRGQQVTLSCSPISGHRSVSWYQQTPGQGLQFLFEYFSETQRNKGNFPGRFSGRQFSNSRSEMNVSTLELGDSALYLCASSPGAGLQETQYFGPGTRLLVL.